This T cell receptor (beta chain) was found in a study of T-cell reconstitution after alpha-beta-depleted transplantation in children. Molecular barcoding with unique molecular identifiers was used for the TCRbeta library. TCRdb reprocessed the PCR reads via MiXCR and lists one record per CDR3 protein. The sample lists around 420,000 distinct CDR3 sequences, 15% to 20% occurring once. Study-level points and caveats: Several hundred expanded graft clones reportedly supplied alpha-beta T cells about two months after transplant. Surviving recipient T cells and thymic progenitors produced the high day-60 TCRbeta diversity seen in some patients. T-cell numbers and diversity one year post-transplant derived largely from freshly generated T cells.

This CDR3 spans 14 amino acids. V gave up 0 bases and J gave up 2 bases, with 9 bases separating them. Germline V gene data show CDR1 as SGHRS and CDR2 as YFSETQ. This clonotype was seen a few times. Its antigen remains unknown. The rearrangement links TRBV5-1 to TRBJ2-7; D possibly uses TRBD1 or TRBD2 (5 bases each). This sequence originates from a boy in the first two years of life who had a stem cell transplant for Wiskott-Aldrich syndrome, so the T cells may come from the graft donor. The material sequenced was PBMCs, mostly from graft donor cells, taken 360 days after TCRalphabeta/CD19-depleted stem cell transplant. CDR3 sequence reads: CASSLAWGTYEQYF. The CDR3 DNA is TGCGCCAGCAGCTTGGCCTGGGGGACCTACGAGCAGTACTTC.